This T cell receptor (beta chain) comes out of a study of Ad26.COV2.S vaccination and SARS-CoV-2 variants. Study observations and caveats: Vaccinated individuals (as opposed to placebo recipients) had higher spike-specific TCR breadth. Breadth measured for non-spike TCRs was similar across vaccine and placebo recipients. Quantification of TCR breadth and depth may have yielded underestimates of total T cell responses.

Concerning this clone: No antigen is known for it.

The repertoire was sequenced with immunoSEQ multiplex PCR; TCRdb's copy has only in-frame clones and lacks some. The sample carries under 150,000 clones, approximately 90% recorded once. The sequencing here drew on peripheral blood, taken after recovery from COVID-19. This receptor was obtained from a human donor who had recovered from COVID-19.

The CDR3 region is CASSLVGSYGYTF. CDR3 DNA: TGTGCCAGCAGTTTAGTGGGGTCCTATGGCTACACCTTC. V and J are TRBV28 and TRBJ1-2; D unresolved. V lost 2 bases to trimming and J lost 4 bases, with 8 bases between them. Per germline, CDR1 MDHEN and CDR2 SYDVKM. The CDR3 extends over 13 amino acids.